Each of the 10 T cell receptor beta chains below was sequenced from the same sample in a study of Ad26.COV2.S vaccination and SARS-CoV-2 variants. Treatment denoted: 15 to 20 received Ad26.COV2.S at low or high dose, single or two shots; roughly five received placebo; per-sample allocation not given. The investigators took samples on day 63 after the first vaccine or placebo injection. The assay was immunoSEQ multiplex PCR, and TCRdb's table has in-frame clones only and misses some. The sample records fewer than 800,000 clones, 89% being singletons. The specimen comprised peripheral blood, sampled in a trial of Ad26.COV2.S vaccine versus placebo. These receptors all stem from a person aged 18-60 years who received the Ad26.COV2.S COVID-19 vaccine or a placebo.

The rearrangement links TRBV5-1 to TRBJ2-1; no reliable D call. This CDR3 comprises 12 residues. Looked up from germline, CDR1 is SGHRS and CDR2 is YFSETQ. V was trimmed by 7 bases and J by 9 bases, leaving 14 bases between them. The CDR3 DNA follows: TGCGCCAGCTTGGATGCGGAGTTTGAGCAGTTCTTC. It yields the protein CASLDAEFEQFF.

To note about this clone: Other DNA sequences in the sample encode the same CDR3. CDR3 nucleotides: TGTGCCAGCAGCCAAGATAGCTCTGGGGCCAACGTCCTGACTTTC. Amino acids: CASSQDSSGANVLTF. This sequence joins TRBV3-1 (or the pseudogene TRBV3-2) and TRBJ2-6; D unclear. The V end was cut by 0 bases, the J end by 0 bases, with 3 bases between. Germline values: CDR1 LGHDT, CDR2 YNNKEL (reference sequence). This CDR3 region has 15 residues.

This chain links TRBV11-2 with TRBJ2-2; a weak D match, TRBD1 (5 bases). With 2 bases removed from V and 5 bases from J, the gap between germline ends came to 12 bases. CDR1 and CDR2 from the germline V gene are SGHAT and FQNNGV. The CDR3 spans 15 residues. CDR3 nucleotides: TGTGCCAGCAGCTTAAGTGGCAGGGATACCGGGGAGCTGTTTTTT. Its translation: CASSLSGRDTGELFF.

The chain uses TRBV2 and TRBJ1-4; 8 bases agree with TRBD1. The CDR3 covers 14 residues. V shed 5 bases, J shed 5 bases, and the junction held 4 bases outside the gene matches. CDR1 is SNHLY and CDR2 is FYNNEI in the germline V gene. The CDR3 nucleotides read TGTGCCAGCAGTTTAAGACAGGGGAATGAAAAACTGTTTTTT. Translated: CASSLRQGNEKLFF.

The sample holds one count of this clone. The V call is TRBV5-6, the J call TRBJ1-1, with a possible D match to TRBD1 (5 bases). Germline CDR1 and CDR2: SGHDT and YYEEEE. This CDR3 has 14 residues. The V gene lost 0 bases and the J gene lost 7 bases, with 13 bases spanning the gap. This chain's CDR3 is CASSLAAGIVEAFF. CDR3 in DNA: TGTGCCAGCAGCTTGGCTGCAGGGATTGTTGAAGCTTTCTTT.

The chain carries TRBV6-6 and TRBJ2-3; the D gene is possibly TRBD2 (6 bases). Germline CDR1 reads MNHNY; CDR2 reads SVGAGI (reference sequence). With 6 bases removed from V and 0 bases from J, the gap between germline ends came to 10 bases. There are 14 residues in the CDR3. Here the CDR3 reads CASSSTRSTDTQYF. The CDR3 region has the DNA TGTGCCAGCAGCTCGACTAGAAGCACAGATACGCAGTATTTT.

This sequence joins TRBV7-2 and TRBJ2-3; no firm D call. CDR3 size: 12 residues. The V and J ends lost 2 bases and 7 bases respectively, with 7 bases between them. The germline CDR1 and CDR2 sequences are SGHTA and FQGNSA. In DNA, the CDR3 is TGTGCCAGCAGCTTACAAGGAAATACGCAGTATTTT. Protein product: CASSLQGNTQYF.

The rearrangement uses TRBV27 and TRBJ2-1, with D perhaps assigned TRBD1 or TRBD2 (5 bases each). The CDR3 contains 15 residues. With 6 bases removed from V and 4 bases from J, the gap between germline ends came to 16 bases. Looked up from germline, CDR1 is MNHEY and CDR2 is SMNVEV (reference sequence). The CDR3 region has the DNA TGTGCCAGCAGACCCCCCCAGGGAGTATACAATGAGCAGTTCTTC. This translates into CASRPPQGVYNEQFF.

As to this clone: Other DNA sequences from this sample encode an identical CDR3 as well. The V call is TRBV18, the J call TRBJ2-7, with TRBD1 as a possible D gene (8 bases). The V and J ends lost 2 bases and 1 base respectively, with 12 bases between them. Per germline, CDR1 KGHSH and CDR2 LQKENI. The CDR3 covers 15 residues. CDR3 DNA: TGTGCCAGCTCACCAGGACAGGGAGGGTCCTACGAGCAGTACTTC. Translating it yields CASSPGQGGSYEQYF.

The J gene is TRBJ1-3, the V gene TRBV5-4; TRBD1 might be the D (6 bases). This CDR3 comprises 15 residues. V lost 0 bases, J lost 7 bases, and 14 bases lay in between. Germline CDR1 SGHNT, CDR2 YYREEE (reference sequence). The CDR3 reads CASSLGGQRSNTIYF. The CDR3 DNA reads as TGTGCCAGCAGCTTGGGAGGACAGAGGAGTAACACCATATATTTT.